The 7 T cell receptor beta chains presented below share a single source sample, sequenced in a study of molecular identifiers for immune sequencing clone quantification. TCRdb re-derived calls from the PCR reads in MiXCR, one entry per CDR3 protein. The sample includes 50,000 to 75,000 distinct CDR3 sequences, 19% of them seen just once. The sample comprised naive CD8+ T cells from blood, with Jurkat cell RNA spiked in. The subset is: FACS-sorted CD8+CD4-CCR7+CD45RA+ naive T cells. The receptors originated from a human donor in good health. Some libraries in this study had Jurkat cell RNA spiked in.

This clonotype was seen repeatedly, ten times or more. V is TRBV7-3 and J is TRBJ2-1, with 10 bases lining up with TRBD2. Trimming removed 5 bases from V and 0 bases from J; junction bases left unmatched: 4. The germline CDR1 and CDR2 sequences are SGHTA and FQGTGA. There are 16 residues in the CDR3. DNA of the CDR3: TGTGCCAGCAGCGACCCTAGCGGGAGCTCCTACAATGAGCAGTTCTTC. This gives the protein CASSDPSGSSYNEQFF.

The sample holds many counts of this clonotype. The V and J genes are TRBV19 and TRBJ2-3; no definite D call. V was trimmed by 9 bases and J by 0 bases, leaving 13 bases between them. Looked up from germline, CDR1 is LNHDA and CDR2 is SQIVND (reference sequence). The CDR3 spans 14 residues. The CDR3 here is CASLPTGSTDTQYF. Written as DNA, the CDR3 is TGTGCCAGCCTTCCGACGGGTAGCACAGATACGCAGTATTTT.

At least ten counts were recorded for this clonotype. The gene calls are TRBV19 and TRBJ1-1; D is unresolved. V gave up 4 bases and J gave up 1 base, with 4 bases separating them. Germline assignment: CDR1 LNHDA and CDR2 SQIVND (reference sequence). This CDR3 comprises 12 residues. The CDR3 is CASSKPNTEAFF. The CDR3 DNA reads as TGTGCCAGTAGTAAGCCGAACACTGAAGCTTTCTTT.

This sequence joins TRBV29-1 and TRBJ2-7; the D gene is possibly TRBD2 (5 bases). Trimming cost V 4 bases and J 4 bases, with 8 bases left between them. The CDR3 contains 11 residues. Germline CDR1 SQVTM, CDR2 ANQGSEA. The CDR3 coding sequence is TGCAGCGTTGGGACTCCTTACGAGCAGTACTTC. This gives the protein CSVGTPYEQYF.

This clonotype was recorded at least ten times. In DNA form, the CDR3 reads TGTGCCAGCAGTGAATTTCAGGGGGCACTTGGCTACACCTTC. Its protein product is CASSEFQGALGYTF. This chain joins TRBV2 and TRBJ1-2; 8 nucleotides match TRBD1. Germline CDR1 is SNHLY and CDR2 is FYNNEI. The length of the CDR3 is 14 residues. V gave up 2 bases and J gave up 7 bases; unmatched junction bases: 6.

Points on this clonotype: Possible read error: a much larger clone is one base away. The gene calls are TRBV12-3 or TRBV12-4 and TRBJ1-2, with TRBD1 as a possible D gene (6 bases). This CDR3 contains 13 residues. The CDR3: CASSEGGYYVYTF. The CDR3 DNA is TGTGCCAGCAGTGAGGGGGGGTACTATGTCTACACCTTC.

This clonotype was recorded many times. The chain has TRBV5-1 and TRBJ2-2; TRBD1 agrees at 10 bases. J gave up 6 bases and V 4 bases, and 9 bases lay outside the gene matches. The CDR3 is 16 residues long. Looked up from germline, CDR1 is SGHRS and CDR2 is YFSETQ. Written as DNA, the CDR3 is TGCGCCAGCAGCCCAGGGACAGGGGTCACTCCCGGGGAGCTGTTTTTT. Translation: CASSPGTGVTPGELFF.